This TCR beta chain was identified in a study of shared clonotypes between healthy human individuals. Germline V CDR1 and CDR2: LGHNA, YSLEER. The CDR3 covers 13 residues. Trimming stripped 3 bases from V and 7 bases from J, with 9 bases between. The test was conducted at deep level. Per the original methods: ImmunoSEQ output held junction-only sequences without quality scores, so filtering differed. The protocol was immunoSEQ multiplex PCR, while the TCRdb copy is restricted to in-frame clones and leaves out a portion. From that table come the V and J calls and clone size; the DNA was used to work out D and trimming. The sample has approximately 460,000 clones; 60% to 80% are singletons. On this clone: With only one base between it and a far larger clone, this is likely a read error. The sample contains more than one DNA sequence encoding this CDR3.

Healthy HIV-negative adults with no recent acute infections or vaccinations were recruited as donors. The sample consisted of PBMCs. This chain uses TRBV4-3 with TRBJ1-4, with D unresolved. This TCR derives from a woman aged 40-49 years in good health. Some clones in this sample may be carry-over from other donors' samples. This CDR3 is CASSQDSGEKLFF. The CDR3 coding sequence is TGCGCCAGCAGCCAGGATAGTGGTGAAAAACTGTTTTTT.